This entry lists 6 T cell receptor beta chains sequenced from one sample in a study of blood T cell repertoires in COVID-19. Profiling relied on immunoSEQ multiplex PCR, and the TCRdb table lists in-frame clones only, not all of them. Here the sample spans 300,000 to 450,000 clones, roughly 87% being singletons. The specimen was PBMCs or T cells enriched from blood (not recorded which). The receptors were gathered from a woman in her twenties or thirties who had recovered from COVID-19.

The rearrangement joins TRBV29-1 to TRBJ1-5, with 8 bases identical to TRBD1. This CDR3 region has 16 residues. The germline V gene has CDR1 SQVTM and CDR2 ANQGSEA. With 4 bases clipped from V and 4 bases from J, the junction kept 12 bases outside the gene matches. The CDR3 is CSVAQTGGTFNQPQHF. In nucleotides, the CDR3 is TGCAGCGTTGCCCAAACAGGGGGGACGTTTAATCAGCCCCAGCATTTT.

The CDR3 spells CASTPGGVYGVEQYF. In DNA form, the CDR3 reads TGTGCCAGCACCCCAGGCGGGGTCTACGGCGTCGAGCAGTACTTC. The chain has TRBV21-1 and TRBJ2-7; the table names TRBD2, a call not compared with the DNA. TRBV21-1 is a known pseudogene. The CDR3 length is 15 residues.

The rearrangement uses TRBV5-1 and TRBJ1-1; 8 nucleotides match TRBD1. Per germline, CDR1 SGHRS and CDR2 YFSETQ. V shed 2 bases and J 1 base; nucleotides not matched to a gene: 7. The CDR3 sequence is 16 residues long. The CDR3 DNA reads TGCGCCAGCAGCTTTCTCGGGACAGGATCGAACACTGAAGCTTTCTTT. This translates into CASSFLGTGSNTEAFF.

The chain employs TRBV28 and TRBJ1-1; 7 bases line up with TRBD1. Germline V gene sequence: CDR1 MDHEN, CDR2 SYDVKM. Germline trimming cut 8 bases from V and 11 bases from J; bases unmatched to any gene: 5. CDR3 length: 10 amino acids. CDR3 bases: TGTGCCAGCGGACAGGACGCGGCTTTCTTT. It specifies CASGQDAAFF.

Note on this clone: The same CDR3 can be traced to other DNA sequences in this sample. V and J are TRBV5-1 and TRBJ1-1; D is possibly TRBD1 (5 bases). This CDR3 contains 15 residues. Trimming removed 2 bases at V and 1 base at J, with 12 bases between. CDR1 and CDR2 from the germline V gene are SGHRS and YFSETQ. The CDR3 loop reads CASSFSGGGNTEAFF. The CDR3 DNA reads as TGCGCCAGCAGCTTTTCTGGGGGAGGGAACACTGAAGCTTTCTTT.

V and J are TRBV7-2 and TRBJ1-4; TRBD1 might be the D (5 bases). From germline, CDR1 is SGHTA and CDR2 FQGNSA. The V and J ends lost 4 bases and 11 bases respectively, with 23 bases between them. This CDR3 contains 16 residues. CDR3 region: CASSSASGTQKRKLFF. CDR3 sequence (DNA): TGTGCCAGCAGCTCCGCAAGCGGGACCCAAAAGCGGAAACTGTTTTTT.